The following is a T cell receptor (beta chain) sequence with its context. V lost 7 bases and J lost 1, with 14 bases in between. The CDR3 sequence is 14 residues long. The germline V gene has CDR1 MNHEY and CDR2 SVGAGI. Cycle 7 day 1, cycle 4 day 1, and baseline were the timepoints at which blood was sampled. Sequencing was performed with immunoSEQ multiplex PCR; in TCRdb, only in-frame clones are kept and a portion is missing. The table has under 85,000 clones, approximately 86% seen once. The sample originates from a study of OX40 agonist ivuxolimab in advanced cancers. J is TRBJ2-7 and V is TRBV6-5, with D uncertain. The sequencing here drew on CD4+ or CD8+ T cells sorted from blood, taken in a trial of the OX40 agonist ivuxolimab. The TCR comes from an adult with an advanced solid tumor such as melanoma, head and neck, liver or kidney cancer. DNA for the CDR3: TGTGCCAGCACCCCCCGCCACGGTTCCTACGAGCAGTACTTC. This codes for CASTPRHGSYEQYF.